This TCR beta chain was captured by sequencing in a study of radiation and T cells in renal cell carcinoma. Described time point: blood 4 weeks post-SBRT, at nephrectomy. Stated treatment: 15 Gy SBRT to primary tumor, nephrectomy 4 weeks later. V was pared by 6 bases and J by 3 bases, with 9 bases between. This CDR3 has 12 amino acids. Germline V gene sequence: CDR1 PRHDT, CDR2 FYEKMQ (reference sequence). Data came from immunoSEQ multiplex PCR; TCRdb stores just in-frame clones and leaves some out. The sample lists some 44,000 clones; 70% to 85% were seen once. The chain uses TRBV13 and TRBJ2-7; the D gene is possibly TRBD1 (6 bases). The sample was blood, taken from a patient whose treatment included radiotherapy and nephrectomy. This clonotype was obtained from a woman in her 70s with renal cell carcinoma. The CDR3 DNA follows: TGTGCCAGCAGTCAACAGGGCTACGAGCAGTACTTC. It encodes CASSQQGYEQYF. The whole variable domain, remainder taken from reference TRBV13 and TRBJ2-7, is AAGVIQSPRHLIKEKRETATLKCYPIPRHDTVYWYQQGPGQDPQFLISFYEKMQSDKGSIPDRFSAQQFSDYHSELNMSSLELGDSALYFCASSQQGYEQYFGPGTRLTVT.